A single sample is the source of the 27 T cell receptor beta chains below, sequenced in a study of blood T cell repertoires in COVID-19. The table came from immunoSEQ multiplex PCR; TCRdb's copy has only in-frame clones and leaves some out. The sample has 340,000 or so clones; more than 70% are singletons. Sequenced input: peripheral blood. The receptors stem from a man between 25 and 39 years old with active or convalescent COVID-19.

This clone was seen only a few times. The V gene is TRBV7-2, the J gene TRBJ1-5, with 7 nucleotides matching TRBD1. V shed 2 bases and J 7 bases; nucleotides not matched to a gene: 8. The CDR3 runs to 15 residues. The germline CDR1 and CDR2 sequences are SGHTA and FQGNSA. The CDR3 loop is CASSLTRGVDQPQHF. DNA for the CDR3: TGTGCCAGCAGCTTAACCAGGGGGGTGGACCAGCCCCAGCATTTT.

The chain uses TRBV9 and TRBJ1-2; 12 bases map to TRBD1. Germline CDR1 and CDR2: SGDLS and YYNGEE. The CDR3 runs 15 residues. V was clipped by 4 bases and J by 3 bases; unmatched bases: 4. CDR3 protein: CASSIRDRGHYGYTF. DNA of the CDR3: TGTGCCAGCAGCATACGGGACAGGGGGCACTATGGCTACACCTTC.

V usage is TRBV7-2 and J usage is TRBJ2-7; the match to TRBD2 covers 10 bases. The V and J ends lost 1 base and 9 bases, in that order; junction bases with no gene match: 12. Germline CDR1 reads SGHTA; CDR2 reads FQGNSA. The CDR3 is 16 amino acids. This CDR3 reads CASSLGGLAGAGGQYF. DNA of the CDR3: TGTGCCAGCAGCTTAGGGGGGCTAGCGGGAGCGGGCGGGCAGTACTTC.

The chain employs TRBV30 and TRBJ1-4; no reliable D call. V was trimmed by 2 bases and J by 8 bases, leaving 6 bases between them. The CDR3 has 11 residues. Germline V CDR1 and CDR2: GTSNPN, SVGIG (reference sequence). Here the CDR3 DNA reads TGTGCCTGGAGTCACAGCGAAAAACTGTTTTTT. This codes for CAWSHSEKLFF.

The V call is TRBV28, the J call TRBJ1-6, with D hard to call. Per the germline V gene, CDR1 is MDHEN and CDR2 is SYDVKM. The CDR3 length is 13 residues. The ends were cut back, 5 bases at V and 8 bases at J, with 10 bases in the middle. In DNA form, the CDR3 reads TGTGCCAGCAGTACGCGGCCCGATTCACCCCTCCACTTT. Amino acid sequence: CASSTRPDSPLHF.

The chain employs TRBV11-3 and TRBJ1-5; 8 bases fit TRBD1. The CDR3 extends over 16 amino acids. The V and J ends lost 2 bases and 6 bases, in that order; junction bases with no gene match: 9. Germline V gene data show CDR1 as SGHNT and CDR2 as YENEEA. CDR3 amino acids: CASSLMGPGGGQPQHF. CDR3 bases: TGTGCCAGCAGCTTAATGGGGCCAGGGGGCGGTCAGCCCCAGCATTTT.

The chain couples TRBV6-5 to TRBJ2-1; no firm D call. The V end was cut by 6 bases, the J end by 9 bases, with 18 bases between. The CDR3 runs to 14 residues. Germline loops: CDR1 MNHEY, CDR2 SVGAGI. CDR3 DNA: TGTGCCAGCAGATATAGACTGTCCCAAGTTGAGCAGTTCTTC. This gives the protein CASRYRLSQVEQFF.

This chain links TRBV6-5 with TRBJ1-5, with D tentatively TRBD1 (5 bases). The V gene lost 6 bases and the J gene lost 5 bases, with 17 bases spanning the gap. The CDR3 is 15 amino acids. Germline V gives CDR1 MNHEY, CDR2 SVGAGI. The DNA of the CDR3 is TGTGCCAGCAGGGCCCGGCAGGGCAGTTATCAGCCCCAGCATTTT. Translated: CASRARQGSYQPQHF.

J is TRBJ1-5 and V is TRBV6-2 or TRBV6-3; D is possibly TRBD1 (6 bases). V shed 4 bases and J shed 4 bases, with 20 bases lying between them. The CDR3 is 17 residues long. The germline CDR1 and CDR2 sequences are MNHEY and SVGEGT. CDR3 nucleotides: TGTGCCAGCAGTTTACCACCATCAGGGGTGGGGAATCAGCCCCAGCATTTT. Protein: CASSLPPSGVGNQPQHF.

The V call is TRBV5-1, the J call TRBJ2-7, with 9 positions matching TRBD1. Germline V gene data show CDR1 as SGHRS and CDR2 as YFSETQ. The V gene end was trimmed by 7 bases and the J gene end by 5 bases; junction bases not matched to a gene: 4. The CDR3 runs to 12 residues. The CDR3 spells CASSRTGDEQYF. Written as DNA, the CDR3 is TGCGCCAGCTCCCGGACAGGGGACGAGCAGTACTTC.

A word on this clone: This may arise from a read error, as a much more abundant clone is one base away. The chain has TRBV28 and TRBJ1-1, with a weak D call TRBD1 (5 bases). CDR3 length: 12 amino acids. In germline, CDR1 is MDHEN, CDR2 SYDVKM. Trimming removed 5 bases from V and 1 base from J, with 5 bases in between. This chain's CDR3 is CASSQGNTEAFF. As DNA, the CDR3 is TGTGCCAGCAGTCAGGGGAACACTGAAGCTTTCTTT. The full variable domain, in which reference TRBV28 and TRBJ1-1 provide the parts outside the CDR3, is DVKVTQSSRYLVKRTGEKVFLECVQDMDHENMFWYRQDPGLGLRLIYFSYDVKMKEKGDIPEGYSVSREKKERFSLILESASTNQTSMYLCASSQGNTEAFFGQGTRLTVV.

The genes are TRBV6-5 and TRBJ1-4; a possible D gene is TRBD1 (5 bases). The CDR3 has 14 residues. The V end lost 6 bases, the J end lost 4 bases, and 12 bases lay between the germline ends. Germline CDR1 is MNHEY and CDR2 is SVGAGI. CDR3 bases: TGTGCCAGCAGATCCGGGACTCGTAATGAAAAACTGTTTTTT. Amino acid sequence: CASRSGTRNEKLFF.

CDR3: CASSESLRATDTQYF. In DNA, the CDR3 is TGTGCCAGCAGTGAATCTCTGCGGGCCACAGATACGCAGTATTTT. The rearrangement links TRBV25-1 to TRBJ2-3; possible D gene TRBD2, 5 bases. V was pared by 1 base and J by 2 bases, with 10 bases between. Germline loops: CDR1 MGHDK, CDR2 SYGVNS. The CDR3 has 15 residues.

In this sample, this clone turned up once. Other DNA sequences of this sample code for an identical CDR3. V usage is TRBV4-3 and J usage is TRBJ2-3; tentative D call: TRBD2 (5 bases). The CDR3 runs 15 residues. V lost 1 base, J lost 2 bases, and 10 bases lay in between. CDR1 is LGHNA, CDR2 YSLEER, per germline. CDR3 nucleotides: TGCGCCAGCAGCCAAGCGGGGAGCTCCACAGATACGCAGTATTTT. This sequence encodes CASSQAGSSTDTQYF.

The chain couples TRBV30 to TRBJ1-5, with D unclear. Looked up from germline, CDR1 is GTSNPN and CDR2 is SVGIG (reference sequence). This CDR3 is 13 amino acids long. V dropped 4 bases and J dropped 5 bases, with 12 bases sitting between them. The DNA of the CDR3 is TGTGCCTGGACCCCGTCCGGGGATCAGCCCCAGCATTTT. Its translation: CAWTPSGDQPQHF.

The table lists this clone with a count of one. The gene calls are TRBV5-1 and TRBJ2-7; D possibly corresponds to TRBD2 (6 bases). Germline CDR1 SGHRS, CDR2 YFSETQ. V was trimmed by 2 bases and J by 4 bases, leaving 13 bases between them. The CDR3 sequence is 14 residues long. The CDR3 sequence: CASSFIRDWYEQYF. In nucleotides, the CDR3 is TGCGCCAGCAGCTTCATCCGGGACTGGTACGAGCAGTACTTC.

The rearrangement uses TRBV11-3 and TRBJ1-1; 7 positions match TRBD1. Germline trimming cut 4 bases from V and 0 bases from J; bases unmatched to any gene: 2. Per germline, CDR1 SGHNT and CDR2 YENEEA. The CDR3 runs 14 residues. The CDR3 loop is CASSSGQLNTEAFF. The CDR3 nucleotides are TGTGCCAGCAGCTCGGGACAGCTGAACACTGAAGCTTTCTTT.

The gene calls are TRBV7-8 and TRBJ1-1; 7 nucleotides agree with TRBD1. Germline V gene data show CDR1 as SGHVS and CDR2 as FQNEAQ. Germline trimming cut 4 bases from V and 4 bases from J; bases unmatched to any gene: 6. The CDR3 is 14 amino acids. The CDR3 sequence is CASSSRQGVTEAFF. CDR3 nucleotide sequence: TGTGCCAGCAGCTCCCGACAGGGAGTCACTGAAGCTTTCTTT.

The chain carries TRBV19 and TRBJ1-1, with 11 bases fitting TRBD1. The CDR3 runs to 15 residues. Germline values: CDR1 LNHDA, CDR2 SQIVND (reference sequence). J was trimmed by 6 bases and V by 5 bases; bases with no gene match: 8. In DNA, the CDR3 is TGTGCCAGTAGTCTCCGAGGACAGGGGGCGTCTGAAGCTTTCTTT. Translating it yields CASSLRGQGASEAFF.

This chain uses TRBV7-8 with TRBJ2-3; D is perhaps TRBD2 (6 bases). Trimming removed 4 bases at V and 2 bases at J, with 13 bases between. The CDR3 consists of 15 residues. CDR1 and CDR2 from the germline V gene are SGHVS and FQNEAQ. The CDR3 reads CASSYPAGFTDTQYF. The CDR3 coding sequence is TGTGCCAGCAGCTACCCTGCGGGGTTCACAGATACGCAGTATTTT.

About this clone itself: This sample includes further DNA sequences coding for the same CDR3. The V and J genes are TRBV30 and TRBJ1-1; TRBD1 matches 7 bases. Germline V gives CDR1 GTSNPN, CDR2 SVGIG (reference sequence). The CDR3 runs to 13 residues. The V and J ends lost 3 bases and 0 bases, in that order; junction bases with no gene match: 1. The chain's CDR3 is CAWRGTVNTEAFF. The CDR3 region has the DNA TGTGCCTGGAGGGGGACAGTGAACACTGAAGCTTTCTTT.

As for this clone: An end of the junction does not agree with germline; a read error may underlie this. The sample carries other DNA sequences with the same CDR3. The chain carries TRBV3-1 (or the pseudogene TRBV3-2) and TRBJ1-1, with D tentatively TRBD1 (6 bases). Germline V lookup: CDR1 LGHDT, CDR2 YNNKEL (reference sequence). This CDR3 is 13 amino acids long. CDR3 nucleotides: TGTGCCAGCAGCCTACGCGGGGGCGCTGAAGCCTTCTTT. This sequence encodes CASSLRGGAEAFF.

This chain links TRBV12-3 or TRBV12-4 with TRBJ2-5; D is perhaps TRBD2 (5 bases). Trimming cost V 2 bases and J 5 bases, with 9 bases left between them. The CDR3 length is 13 residues. The CDR3 spells CASSLRAEETQYF. CDR3 nucleotide sequence: TGTGCCAGCAGTTTAAGAGCGGAGGAGACCCAGTACTTC.

CDR3 sequence (DNA): TGCGCCAGTGCCCCCCAGGGAAACGGGGAGCTGTTTTTT. Protein: CASAPQGNGELFF. This chain joins TRBV5-1 and TRBJ2-2, with D possibly being TRBD1 (5 bases). Looked up from germline, CDR1 is SGHRS and CDR2 is YFSETQ. V was clipped by 8 bases and J by 7 bases, with 15 bases between them. The CDR3 is 13 residues long.

The chain couples TRBV9 to TRBJ1-1; TRBD1 matches 8 bases. J lost 2 bases, V lost 1 base, and 1 base had no gene match. The CDR3 covers 14 residues. Germline V lookup: CDR1 SGDLS, CDR2 YYNGEE. The CDR3 DNA is TGTGCCAGCAGCGTAACAGGGGGAAACACTGAAGCTTTCTTT. Translated: CASSVTGGNTEAFF.

This clone was counted between two and nine times. CDR3 sequence reads: CASRSLGANTGELFF. DNA for the CDR3: TGTGCCAGCAGGTCCCTCGGGGCGAACACCGGGGAGCTGTTTTTT. The chain links TRBV9 to TRBJ2-2, with a weak D call TRBD2 (5 bases). The length of the CDR3 is 15 residues. V lost 5 bases and J lost 0, with 11 bases in between. Germline CDR1 SGDLS, CDR2 YYNGEE.

The rearrangement links TRBV2 to TRBJ2-1, with 8 nucleotides matching TRBD1. This CDR3 is 15 amino acids long. V shed 4 bases, J shed 8 bases, and the junction held 10 bases outside the gene matches. Germline V gene lookup returns CDR1 SNHLY and CDR2 FYNNEI. CDR3 amino acids: CASSALAGGTYEQFF. CDR3 in DNA: TGTGCCAGCAGTGCTCTAGCAGGGGGCACGTATGAGCAGTTCTTC. Variable domain in full (rest from reference TRBV2 and TRBJ2-1): EPEVTQTPSHQVTQMGQEVILRCVPISNHLYFYWYRQILGQKVEFLVSFYNNEISEKSEIFDDQFSVERPDGSNFTLKIRSTKLEDSAMYFCASSALAGGTYEQFFGPGTRLTVL.